The source of this T cell receptor beta chain is a study of persistence of HIV-infected CD4 T cells. Germline CDR1 is SGHTA and CDR2 is FQGTGA. The length of the CDR3 is 15 residues. The trim removed 4 bases at V and 4 bases at J, leaving 5 bases unmatched. Points on this clone: Antigen specificity is unknown.

This was the immunoSEQ version 4 assay in survey mode. Assay used: immunoSEQ multiplex PCR; TCRdb lists only in-frame clones, some missing. Seen here are about 9,200 clones, roughly 84% observed once, and the top ten hold 2% to 2.5%. Study observations and caveats: Antigen-responding cells were enriched for degenerate expanded CDR3beta sequences.

Overlapping HIV-1 Gag 15-mer peptides at 1 ug per peptide per mL were used. Responding CD4+ T cells were sorted by upregulation of both CD40 ligand and CD69. The clonotype originates from an adult woman with HIV who was CMV-seropositive. The sample in question was CD4+ T cells sorted from PBMCs after roughly 17-hour stimulation, obtained from a patient who received antiretroviral therapy. The V gene is TRBV7-3, the J gene TRBJ2-2, with 8 nucleotides matching TRBD2. CDR3 sequence (DNA): TGTGCCAGCAGCTCCGGGACTAGGGGCACCGGGGAGCTGTTTTTT. Protein sequence: CASSSGTRGTGELFF. The variable domain in full, with the rest retrieved from reference TRBV7-3 and TRBJ2-2, is GAGVSQTPSNKVTEKGKYVELRCDPISGHTALYWYRQSLGQGPEFLIYFQGTGAADDSGLPNDRFFAVRPEGSVSTLKIQRTERGDSAVYLCASSSGTRGTGELFFGEGSRLTVL.